This record concerns one TCR beta chain sequence. Its antigen is unknown. Germline assignment: CDR1 MNHEY and CDR2 SVGAGI. CDR3 size: 15 residues. V was shortened by 7 bases and J by 0 bases, with 10 bases between the two germline ends. This entry belongs to a study of T cell responses to AZD1222 COVID-19 vaccine. Study-level findings and limits: Targets within unmutated variant regions were reportedly found for nearly half of spike-specific TCRs. Only a handful of AZD1222 recipients, more than 5 in all, had baseline seropositivity.

Libraries were prepared by immunoSEQ multiplex PCR; TCRdb keeps only in-frame clonotypes and omits some of them. The repertoire holds about 110,000 clones, roughly 91% seen once, with around 1.2% in the top ten. This specimen was peripheral blood, taken on day 0 of AZD1222 vaccination. The clonotype was recovered from an adult in good health. The gene calls are TRBV6-5 and TRBJ1-6; D unresolved. The CDR3 coding sequence is TGTGCCAGCACCACAAGGAGCTCCTATAATTCACCCCTCCACTTT. The encoded protein is CASTTRSSYNSPLHF.